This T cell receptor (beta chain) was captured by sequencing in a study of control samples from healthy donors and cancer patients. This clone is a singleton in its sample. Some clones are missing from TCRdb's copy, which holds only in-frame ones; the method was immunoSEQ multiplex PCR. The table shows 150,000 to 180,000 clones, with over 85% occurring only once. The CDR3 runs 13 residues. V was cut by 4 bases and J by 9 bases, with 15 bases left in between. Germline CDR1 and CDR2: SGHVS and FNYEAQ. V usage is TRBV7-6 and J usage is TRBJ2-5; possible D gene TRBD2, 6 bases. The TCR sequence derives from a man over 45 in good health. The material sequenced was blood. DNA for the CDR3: TGTGCCAGCAGCTCATCGGGGGTCACGGCCCAGTACTTC. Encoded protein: CASSSSGVTAQYF. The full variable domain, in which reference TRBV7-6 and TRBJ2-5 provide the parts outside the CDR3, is GAGVSQSPRYKVTKRGQDVALRCDPISGHVSLYWYRQALGQGPEFLTYFNYEAQQDKSGLPNDRFSAERPEGSISTLTIQRTEQRDSAMYRCASSSSGVTAQYFGPGTRLLVL.